This T cell receptor beta chain comes out of a study of blood T cell repertoires in COVID-19. About the study: The United States, Italy and Spain were the sources of the acute and convalescent COVID-19 samples. T cells, B-cell-depleted T cells, or PBMCs supplied cDNA or gDNA.

On this clone: The same CDR3 is also encoded by other DNA sequences in this sample.

The germline V gene encodes CDR1 SGHRS and CDR2 YFSETQ. V shed 0 bases and J shed 5 bases, with 11 bases lying between them. This CDR3 has 14 amino acids. In the original workflow: Estimation of nucleated cell counts relied on the amplification of reference gene primers. Profiled with immunoSEQ multiplex PCR; TCRdb holds only in-frame clones, not every one. Clone size and the V and J calls come from that table; the DNA yielded D and trimming. This table has approximately 500,000 clones, roughly nine tenths appearing once. Seattle's enrolled individuals joined amid active infection and were then monitored longitudinally.

The chain recombines TRBV5-1 with TRBJ1-1; a possible D gene is TRBD1 (5 bases). Sequenced input: peripheral blood. The clonotype originates from a woman between 45 and 60 years old with COVID-19, enrolled during active disease. CDR3 region: CASSLAGVGTEAFF. Here the CDR3 DNA reads TGCGCCAGCAGCTTGGCGGGGGTGGGAACTGAAGCTTTCTTT.